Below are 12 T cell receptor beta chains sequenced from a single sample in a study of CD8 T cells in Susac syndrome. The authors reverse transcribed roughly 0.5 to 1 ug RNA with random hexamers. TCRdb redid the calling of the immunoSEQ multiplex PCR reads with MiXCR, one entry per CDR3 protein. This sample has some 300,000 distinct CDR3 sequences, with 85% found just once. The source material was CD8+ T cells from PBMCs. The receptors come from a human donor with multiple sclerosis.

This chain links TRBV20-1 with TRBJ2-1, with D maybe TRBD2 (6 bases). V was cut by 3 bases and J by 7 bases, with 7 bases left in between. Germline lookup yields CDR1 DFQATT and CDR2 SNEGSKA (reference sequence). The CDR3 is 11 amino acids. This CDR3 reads CSARGRNEQFF. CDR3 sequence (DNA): TGCAGTGCTAGGGGGAGGAATGAGCAGTTCTTC.

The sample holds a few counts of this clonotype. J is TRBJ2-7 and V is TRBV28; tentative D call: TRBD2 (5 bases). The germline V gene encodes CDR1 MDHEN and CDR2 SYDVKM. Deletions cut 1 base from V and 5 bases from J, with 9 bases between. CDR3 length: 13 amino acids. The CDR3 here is CASSLSEGHEQYF. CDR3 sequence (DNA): TGTGCCAGCAGTTTATCCGAGGGCCACGAGCAGTACTTC.

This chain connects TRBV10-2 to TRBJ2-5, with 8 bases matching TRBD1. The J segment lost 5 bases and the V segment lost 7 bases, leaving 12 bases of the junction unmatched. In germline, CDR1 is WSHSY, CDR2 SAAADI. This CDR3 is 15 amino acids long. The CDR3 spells CASTPGQARGETQYF. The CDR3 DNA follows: TGCGCCAGCACCCCGGGACAGGCCAGGGGGGAGACCCAGTACTTC.

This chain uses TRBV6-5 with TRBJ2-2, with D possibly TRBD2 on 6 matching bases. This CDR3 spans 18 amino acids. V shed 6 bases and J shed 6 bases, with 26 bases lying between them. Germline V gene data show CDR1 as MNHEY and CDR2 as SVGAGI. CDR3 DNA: TGTGCCAGCAGCTTCTCGGCCGAGGGACTGGGGGGACCCGGGGAGCTGTTTTTT. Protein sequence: CASSFSAEGLGGPGELFF.

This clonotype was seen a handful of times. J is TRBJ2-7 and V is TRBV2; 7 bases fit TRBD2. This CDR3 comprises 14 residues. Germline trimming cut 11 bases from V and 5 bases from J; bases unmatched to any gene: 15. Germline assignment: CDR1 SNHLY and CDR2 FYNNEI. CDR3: CACLGVGGEDEQYF. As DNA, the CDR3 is TGTGCCTGCTTGGGCGTGGGGGGGGAGGACGAGCAGTACTTC.

The CDR3 spells CASSLGVQGTLFF. In nucleotides, the CDR3 is TGTGCCAGCAGCTTAGGCGTACAGGGGACGCTGTTTTTT. The V gene is TRBV13, the J gene TRBJ2-2; 7 nucleotides align to TRBD1. Per germline, CDR1 PRHDT and CDR2 FYEKMQ (reference sequence). This CDR3 region has 13 residues. J was trimmed by 13 bases and V by 0 bases; bases with no gene match: 5.

CDR3: CASSYRLGWEEETQYF. The DNA for the CDR3 is TGTGCCAGCAGTTACAGGTTGGGGTGGGAGGAAGAGACCCAGTACTTC. V gene TRBV6-5 combines with J gene TRBJ2-5, with a tentative D call TRBD2 (6 bases). Germline V lookup: CDR1 MNHEY, CDR2 SVGAGI. V lost 2 bases and J 3 bases, leaving 16 bases between the germline ends. The CDR3 is 16 amino acids.

The CDR3 spells CASSRPRTGQTENIQYF. CDR3 DNA: TGTGCCAGCAGTCGACCTCGGACAGGGCAGACCGAAAACATTCAGTACTTC. The V gene is TRBV28, the J gene TRBJ2-4; the match to TRBD1 covers 8 bases. The length of the CDR3 is 17 residues. Germline CDR1 MDHEN, CDR2 SYDVKM. V shed 5 bases and J 5 bases; nucleotides not matched to a gene: 14.

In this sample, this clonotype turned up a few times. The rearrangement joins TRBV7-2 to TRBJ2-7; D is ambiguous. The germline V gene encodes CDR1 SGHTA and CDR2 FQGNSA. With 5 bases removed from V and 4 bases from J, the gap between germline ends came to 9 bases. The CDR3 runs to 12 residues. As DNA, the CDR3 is TGTGCCAGCAGCCTACCCGGGTACGAGCAGTACTTC. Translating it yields CASSLPGYEQYF.

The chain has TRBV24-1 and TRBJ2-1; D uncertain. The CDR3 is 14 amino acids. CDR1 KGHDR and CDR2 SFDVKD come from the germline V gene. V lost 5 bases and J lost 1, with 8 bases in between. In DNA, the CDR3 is TGTGCCACCAGTGGAAGGGAATCCTACAATGAGCAGTTCTTC. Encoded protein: CATSGRESYNEQFF.

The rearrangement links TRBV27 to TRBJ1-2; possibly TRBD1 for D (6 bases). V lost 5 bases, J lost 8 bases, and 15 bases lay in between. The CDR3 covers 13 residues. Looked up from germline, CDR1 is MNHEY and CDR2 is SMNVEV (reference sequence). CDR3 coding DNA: TGTGCCAGCAGTCTCGGACAGTCTGGAGGCTACACCTTC. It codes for CASSLGQSGGYTF.

The CDR3 nucleotides read TGCGCCAGCAGCCAAGACCTCGGGACTAGCAATGAGCAGTTCTTC. Translated: CASSQDLGTSNEQFF. The genes are TRBV4-1 and TRBJ2-1, with TRBD2 matching over 8 bases. V gave up 0 bases and J gave up 6 bases; unmatched junction bases: 4. Germline loops: CDR1 MGHRA, CDR2 YSYEKL. The CDR3 extends over 15 amino acids.